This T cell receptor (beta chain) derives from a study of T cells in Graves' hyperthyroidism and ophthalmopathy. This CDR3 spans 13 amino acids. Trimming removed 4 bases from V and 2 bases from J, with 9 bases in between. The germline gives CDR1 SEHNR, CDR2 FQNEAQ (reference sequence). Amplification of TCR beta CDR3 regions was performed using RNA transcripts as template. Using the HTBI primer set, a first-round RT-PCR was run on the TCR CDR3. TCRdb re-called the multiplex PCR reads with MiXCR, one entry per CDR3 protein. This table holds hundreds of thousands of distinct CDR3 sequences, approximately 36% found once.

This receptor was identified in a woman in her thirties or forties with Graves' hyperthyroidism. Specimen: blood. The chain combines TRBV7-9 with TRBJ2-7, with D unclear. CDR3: CASSWSSTYEQYF. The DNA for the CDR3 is TGTGCCAGCAGCTGGTCGAGTACCTACGAGCAGTACTTC.